These 19 T cell receptor beta chains share one sample of origin, sequenced in a study of blood T cell repertoires in COVID-19. Libraries were prepared by immunoSEQ multiplex PCR; TCRdb keeps only in-frame clonotypes and omits some of them. The profile shows 410,000 or so clones, more than 80% of them singletons. Material: peripheral blood. Receptors were obtained from a woman aged 30 to 39 with active or convalescent COVID-19.

The chain carries TRBV4-1 and TRBJ1-2; possibly TRBD1 for D (5 bases). V lost 0 bases to trimming and J lost 2 bases, with 16 bases between them. The length of the CDR3 is 17 residues. Germline V lookup: CDR1 MGHRA, CDR2 YSYEKL. The CDR3 DNA follows: TGCGCCAGCAGCCAAGAACTTACGGGAGGGGAAAACTATGGCTACACCTTC. Amino acid sequence: CASSQELTGGENYGYTF.

J is TRBJ1-1 and V is TRBV10-2; D uncertain. This CDR3 has 14 amino acids. Germline CDR1 reads WSHSY; CDR2 reads SAAADI. The V gene lost 1 base and the J gene lost 0 bases, with 6 bases spanning the gap. The CDR3 DNA is TGCGCCAGCAGTGAGTTCGGAGTGAACACTGAAGCTTTCTTT. This translates into CASSEFGVNTEAFF.

The chain employs TRBV28 and TRBJ1-6; D is unresolved. CDR1 MDHEN and CDR2 SYDVKM come from the germline V gene. Trimming left V 8 bases short and J 5 bases short, with 13 bases between. The CDR3 length is 14 residues. The CDR3 coding sequence is TGTGCCAGCTACGACTCCAAGGATAATTCACCCCTCCACTTT. Residues: CASYDSKDNSPLHF.

V and J are TRBV19 and TRBJ1-1; no reliable D call. This CDR3 spans 12 amino acids. Trimming left V 5 bases short and J 0 bases short, with 4 bases between. Germline V lookup: CDR1 LNHDA, CDR2 SQIVND (reference sequence). CDR3 in DNA: TGTGCCAGTAGTTACTTGAACACTGAAGCTTTCTTT. Translated, it gives CASSYLNTEAFF.

In this sample, this clone turned up a few times. The chain employs TRBV29-1 and TRBJ1-2, with a possible D match to TRBD1 (5 bases). CDR3 size: 15 residues. From germline, CDR1 is SQVTM and CDR2 ANQGSEA. The V gene lost 0 bases and the J gene lost 4 bases, with 15 bases spanning the gap. The CDR3 is CSVEEPGGPLYGYTF. The CDR3 DNA follows: TGCAGCGTTGAAGAACCCGGGGGACCCCTCTATGGCTACACCTTC.

The chain is built from TRBV19 and TRBJ1-5; possibly TRBD1 for D (5 bases). V was trimmed by 7 bases and J by 5 bases, leaving 15 bases between them. Germline-derived CDR1 and CDR2 are LNHDA and SQIVND (reference sequence). The CDR3 has 14 residues. The CDR3 nucleotides are TGTGCCAGTACCGCTGACAGTTCTTATCAGCCCCAGCATTTT. Protein product: CASTADSSYQPQHF.

In its sample, this clone was seen a few times. The chain links TRBV19 to TRBJ2-7; TRBD1 matches at 9 bases. The CDR3 extends over 15 amino acids. V lost 6 bases and J lost 1; bases outside the gene matches: 7. The germline V gene encodes CDR1 LNHDA and CDR2 SQIVND (reference sequence). In DNA form, the CDR3 reads TGTGCCAGTAGAAACTACGGGACAGGGTCCTACGAGCAGTACTTC. Its protein product is CASRNYGTGSYEQYF.

The V call is TRBV19, the J call TRBJ1-2; D call uncertain. This CDR3 spans 13 amino acids. Per the germline V gene, CDR1 is LNHDA and CDR2 is SQIVND (reference sequence). The V end lost 3 bases, the J end lost 5 bases, and 10 bases lay between the germline ends. The CDR3: CASSISYSYGYTF. CDR3 DNA: TGTGCCAGTAGTATTAGCTATTCTTATGGCTACACCTTC.

Regarding this clone: This specimen includes other DNA sequences encoding the same CDR3. The chain links TRBV5-1 to TRBJ1-2; possible D gene TRBD1, 6 bases. Per germline, CDR1 SGHRS and CDR2 YFSETQ. The CDR3 has 14 amino acids. The germline V and J ends were trimmed by 0 bases and 3 bases, with 9 bases remaining between them. The CDR3 is CASSLATGDYGYTF. The DNA of the CDR3 is TGCGCCAGCAGCTTGGCGACAGGCGACTATGGCTACACCTTC.

CDR3 region: CASSQNGNEQFF. CDR3 DNA sequence: TGTGCCAGCTCACAAAACGGGAATGAGCAGTTCTTC. The V and J genes are TRBV18 and TRBJ2-1, with no clear D. The CDR3 extends over 12 amino acids. Trimming took 4 bases from V and 7 from J, leaving 8 bases between them. Germline CDR1 and CDR2: KGHSH and LQKENI.

The V and J genes are TRBV5-1 and TRBJ2-1; 7 nucleotides align to TRBD1. Trimming removed 0 bases from V and 3 bases from J; junction bases left unmatched: 9. This CDR3 spans 17 amino acids. Germline CDR1 is SGHRS and CDR2 is YFSETQ. CDR3 sequence: CASSLGPGGPIYNEQFF. The CDR3 DNA reads as TGCGCCAGCAGCTTGGGGCCAGGGGGTCCGATCTACAATGAGCAGTTCTTC.

As to this clone: This same CDR3 is encoded by further DNA sequences in the sample. V and J are TRBV12-3 or TRBV12-4 and TRBJ2-3, with D perhaps TRBD1 (6 bases). V lost 6 bases to trimming and J lost 3 bases, with 10 bases between them. The length of the CDR3 is 13 residues. This CDR3 is CASRRGGTDTQYF. CDR3 sequence (DNA): TGTGCCAGCAGGCGAGGGGGAACAGATACGCAGTATTTT.

This chain connects TRBV4-1 to TRBJ2-3, with TRBD2 matching over 12 bases. The CDR3 sequence is 17 residues long. The germline V gene has CDR1 MGHRA and CDR2 YSYEKL. V was clipped by 1 base and J by 3 bases; unmatched bases: 5. Here the CDR3 reads CASSQGLAGDGTDTQYF. In nucleotides, the CDR3 is TGCGCCAGCAGCCAAGGACTAGCGGGAGACGGTACAGATACGCAGTATTTT.

J is TRBJ1-1 and V is TRBV2; TRBD1 aligns across 9 bases. The CDR3 extends over 12 amino acids. The ends lost 10 bases at V and 6 bases at J; junction bases unmatched: 6. Per the germline V gene, CDR1 is SNHLY and CDR2 is FYNNEI. The DNA for the CDR3 is TGTGCCAACTGGACAGGGGAGGCTGAAGCTTTCTTT. It encodes CANWTGEAEAFF.

The V and J genes are TRBV11-2 and TRBJ2-3; 10 bases align to TRBD2. The germline V gene has CDR1 SGHAT and CDR2 FQNNGV. The J segment lost 6 bases and the V segment lost 3 bases, leaving 9 bases of the junction unmatched. The CDR3 has 16 amino acids. The CDR3 sequence is CASSFPPSGGRDTQYF. CDR3 sequence (DNA): TGTGCCAGCAGCTTCCCTCCTAGCGGGGGTAGGGATACGCAGTATTTT.

This clone was found once. This chain links TRBV6-5 with TRBJ1-2; a possible D gene is TRBD1 (6 bases). The V end lost 7 bases, the J end lost 4 bases, and 16 bases lay between the germline ends. This CDR3 contains 14 residues. Germline values: CDR1 MNHEY, CDR2 SVGAGI. Here the CDR3 reads CASNRQAPAYGYTF. In DNA, the CDR3 is TGTGCCAGCAATAGACAGGCTCCGGCCTATGGCTACACCTTC.

This rearrangement joins TRBV6-5 to TRBJ1-6, with 9 bases lining up with TRBD1. V was pared by 8 bases and J by 7 bases, with 9 bases of the junction left unmatched. From germline, CDR1 is MNHEY and CDR2 SVGAGI. This CDR3 has 15 residues. CDR3 region: CASGARTGENSPLHF. The CDR3 nucleotides read TGTGCCAGCGGAGCGAGGACAGGGGAAAATTCACCCCTCCACTTT.

The chain is built from TRBV6-5 and TRBJ2-7; 9 positions agree with TRBD1. The J segment lost 2 bases and the V segment lost 5 bases, leaving 4 bases of the junction unmatched. Germline V lookup: CDR1 MNHEY, CDR2 SVGAGI. The CDR3 runs 14 residues. In DNA, the CDR3 is TGTGCCAGCAGTAGACGACAGGGGGCCTACGAGCAGTACTTC. Its protein is CASSRRQGAYEQYF.

The CDR3 DNA reads TGTGCCGGGGACGATTTGGGACTGAATCGCGAGTCCTACAATGAGCAGTTCTTC. Protein: CAGDDLGLNRESYNEQFF. The J gene is TRBJ2-1, the V gene TRBV2; D is possibly TRBD2 (6 bases). Per germline, CDR1 SNHLY and CDR2 FYNNEI. The CDR3 is 18 amino acids. V was trimmed by 11 bases and J by 1 base, leaving 27 bases between them.